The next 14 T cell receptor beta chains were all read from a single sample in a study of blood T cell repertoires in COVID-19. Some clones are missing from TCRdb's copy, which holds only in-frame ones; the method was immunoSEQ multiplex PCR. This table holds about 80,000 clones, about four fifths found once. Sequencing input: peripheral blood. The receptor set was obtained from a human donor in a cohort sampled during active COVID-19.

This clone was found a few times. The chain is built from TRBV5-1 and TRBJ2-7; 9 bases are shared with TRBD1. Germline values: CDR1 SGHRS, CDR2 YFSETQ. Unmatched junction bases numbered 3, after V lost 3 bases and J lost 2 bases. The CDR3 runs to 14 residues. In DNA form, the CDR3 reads TGCGCCAGCAGCTCGGGACAGGGAACCTACGAGCAGTACTTC. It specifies CASSSGQGTYEQYF.

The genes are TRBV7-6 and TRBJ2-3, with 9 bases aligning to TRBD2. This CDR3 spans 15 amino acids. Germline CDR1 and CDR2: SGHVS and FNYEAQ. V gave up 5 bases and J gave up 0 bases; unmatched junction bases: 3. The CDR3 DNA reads TGTGCCAGCAGCATGCGGGGGGGAAGCACAGATACGCAGTATTTT. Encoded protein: CASSMRGGSTDTQYF.

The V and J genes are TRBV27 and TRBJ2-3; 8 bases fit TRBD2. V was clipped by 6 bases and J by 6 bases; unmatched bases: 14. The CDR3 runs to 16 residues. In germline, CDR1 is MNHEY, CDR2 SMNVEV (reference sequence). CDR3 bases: TGTGCCAGCAGGCCCTCTGTGGCGGGGGGCCGGGATACGCAGTATTTT. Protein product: CASRPSVAGGRDTQYF.

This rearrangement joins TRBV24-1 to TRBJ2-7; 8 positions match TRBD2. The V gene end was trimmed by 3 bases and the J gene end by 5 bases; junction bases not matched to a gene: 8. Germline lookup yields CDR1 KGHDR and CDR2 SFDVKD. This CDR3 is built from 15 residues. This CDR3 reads CATSDILAGRNEQYF. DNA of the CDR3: TGTGCCACCAGTGATATCCTAGCGGGTCGGAACGAGCAGTACTTC.

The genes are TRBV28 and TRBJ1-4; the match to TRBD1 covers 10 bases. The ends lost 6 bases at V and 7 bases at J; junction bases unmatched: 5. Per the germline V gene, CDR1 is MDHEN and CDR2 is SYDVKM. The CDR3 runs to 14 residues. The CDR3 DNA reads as TGTGCCAGCAGCCCCCGGGACAGGGGTGAAAAACTGTTTTTT. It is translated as CASSPRDRGEKLFF.

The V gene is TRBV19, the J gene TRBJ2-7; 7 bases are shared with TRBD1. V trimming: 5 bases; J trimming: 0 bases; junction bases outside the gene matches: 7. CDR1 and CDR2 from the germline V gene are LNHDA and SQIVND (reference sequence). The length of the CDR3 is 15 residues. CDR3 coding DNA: TGTGCCAGTAGTTCCCCGGGACAGAGCTCCTACGAGCAGTACTTC. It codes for CASSSPGQSSYEQYF.

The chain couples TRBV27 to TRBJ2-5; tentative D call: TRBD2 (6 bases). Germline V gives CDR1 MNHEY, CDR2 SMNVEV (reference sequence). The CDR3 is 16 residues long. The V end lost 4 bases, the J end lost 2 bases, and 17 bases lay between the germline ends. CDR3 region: CASSSWGVGIQETQYF. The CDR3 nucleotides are TGTGCCAGCAGTTCCTGGGGGGTGGGTATTCAAGAGACCCAGTACTTC.

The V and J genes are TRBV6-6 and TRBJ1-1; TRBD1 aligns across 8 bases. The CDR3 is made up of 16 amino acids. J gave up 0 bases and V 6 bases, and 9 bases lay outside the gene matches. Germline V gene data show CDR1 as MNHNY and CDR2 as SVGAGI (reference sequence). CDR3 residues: CASSEFQGALNTEAFF. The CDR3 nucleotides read TGTGCCAGCAGCGAGTTCCAGGGGGCATTGAACACTGAAGCTTTCTTT.

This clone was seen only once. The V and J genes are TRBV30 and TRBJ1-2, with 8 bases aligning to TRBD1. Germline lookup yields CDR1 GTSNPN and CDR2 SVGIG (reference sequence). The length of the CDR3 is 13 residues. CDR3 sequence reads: CAQRTGSNYGYTF. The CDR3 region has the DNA TGTGCGCAAAGGACAGGGTCAAACTATGGCTACACCTTC.

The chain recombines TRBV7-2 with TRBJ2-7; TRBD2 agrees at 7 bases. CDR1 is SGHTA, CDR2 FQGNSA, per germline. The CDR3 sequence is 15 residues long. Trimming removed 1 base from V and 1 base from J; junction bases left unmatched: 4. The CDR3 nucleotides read TGTGCCAGCAGCTTAGAGGGAGGGGTATCCTACGAGCAGTACTTC. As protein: CASSLEGGVSYEQYF.

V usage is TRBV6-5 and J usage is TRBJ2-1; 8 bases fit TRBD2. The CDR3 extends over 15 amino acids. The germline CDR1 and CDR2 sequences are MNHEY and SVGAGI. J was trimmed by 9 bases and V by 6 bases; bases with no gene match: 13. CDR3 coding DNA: TGTGCCAGCAGCAACCCCCGGGGGGGCCACGGTGAGCAGTTCTTC. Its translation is CASSNPRGGHGEQFF.

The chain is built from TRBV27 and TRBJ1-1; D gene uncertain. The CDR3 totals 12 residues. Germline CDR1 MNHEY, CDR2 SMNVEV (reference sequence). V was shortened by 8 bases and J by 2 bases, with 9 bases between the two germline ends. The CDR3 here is CASGTANTEAFF. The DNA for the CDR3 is TGTGCCAGCGGAACAGCTAACACTGAAGCTTTCTTT.

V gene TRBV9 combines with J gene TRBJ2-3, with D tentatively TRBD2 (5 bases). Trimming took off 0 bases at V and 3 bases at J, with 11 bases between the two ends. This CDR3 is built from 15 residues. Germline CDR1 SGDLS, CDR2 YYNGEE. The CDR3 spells CASSVGGLKTDTQYF. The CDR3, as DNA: TGTGCCAGCAGCGTAGGAGGGCTTAAGACAGATACGCAGTATTTT.

The CDR3 DNA is TGTGCCAGCAGCCTTAATCCGGGACAGGGGCGACAAGAGACCCAGTACTTC. Residues: CASSLNPGQGRQETQYF. The gene calls are TRBV3-1 (or the pseudogene TRBV3-2) and TRBJ2-5, with 10 bases aligning to TRBD1. CDR1 and CDR2 (germline): LGHDT, YNNKEL (reference sequence). Trimming at V came to 4 bases and at J to 2 bases, leaving 10 bases not matched to a gene. The CDR3 totals 17 residues.